This T cell receptor (beta chain) derives from a study of cytomegalovirus exposure and HLA in healthy donors. This clone was counted once. Its antigen is not identified. The data were produced by immunoSEQ multiplex PCR, yet TCRdb's version contains in-frame clones alone and is incomplete. The data contain some 220,000 clones, just over 90% of them seen just once; the ten biggest clones take up more than 1%. General study points: Confirmation in vitro established that three CMV-associated chains were specific for CMV antigens. Published work reported that the classifier diagnosed cytomegalovirus status with high specificity and sensitivity.

Germline loops: CDR1 SGHNT, CDR2 YYREEE (reference sequence). This CDR3 contains 13 residues. The V segment lost 5 bases and the J segment 6 bases; nucleotides outside the gene matches: 3. What was sequenced was PBMCs. The V and J genes are TRBV5-4 and TRBJ1-1; 11 nucleotides align to TRBD1. The source of this sequence is a woman in her late teens or twenties in good health and CMV-seronegative. As DNA, the CDR3 is TGTGCCAGCAGGGACAGGGGGCAGCCTGAAGCTTTCTTT. Translating gives CASRDRGQPEAFF.